This T cell receptor (beta chain) was recovered during a study of CD8 T cells in Susac syndrome. The length of the CDR3 is 15 residues. Trimming cost V 0 bases and J 3 bases, with 9 bases left between them. Germline CDR1 reads MGHRA; CDR2 reads YSYEKL. Reverse transcription of roughly 0.5 to 1 ug RNA was carried out with random hexamers. TCRdb re-derived calls from the immunoSEQ multiplex PCR reads in MiXCR, one entry per CDR3 protein. The table has about 84,000 distinct CDR3 sequences, approximately 92% seen once. The chain carries TRBV4-1 and TRBJ1-5; no reliable D call. This TCR was recovered from a human donor in good health. Sequences were obtained from CD8+ T cells from PBMCs. The CDR3 spells CASSQEKGSNQPQHF. CDR3 bases: TGCGCCAGCAGCCAAGAAAAAGGTTCCAATCAGCCCCAGCATTTT.